A single T cell receptor (beta chain) is shown here with its context. A single record per CDR3 protein comes from TCRdb applying MiXCR to the RT-PCR reads. The sample has over 130,000 distinct CDR3 sequences, over 30% seen once. Between the trimmed V and J ends, which lost 3 bases and 4 bases, there was a span of 17 bases. Per the germline V gene, CDR1 is LGHNA and CDR2 is YSLEER. The CDR3 is 16 amino acids. The data belong to a study of patients and donors after allogeneic stem cell transplantation. The TCR was taken from a human donor who was either an allogeneic HSCT recipient or a stem cell or donor lymphocyte infusion donor (not recorded which). It is not recorded whose cells these are; they may come from a transplant donor. The gene calls are TRBV4-3 and TRBJ2-3; maybe TRBD1 (6 bases). Specimen: blood, either unsorted or a sorted T cell fraction (not recorded which). The CDR3, as DNA: TGCGCCAGCAGCCAGCAGGGGCTCCTTTACCCAGATACGCAGTATTTT. Translating gives CASSQQGLLYPDTQYF.